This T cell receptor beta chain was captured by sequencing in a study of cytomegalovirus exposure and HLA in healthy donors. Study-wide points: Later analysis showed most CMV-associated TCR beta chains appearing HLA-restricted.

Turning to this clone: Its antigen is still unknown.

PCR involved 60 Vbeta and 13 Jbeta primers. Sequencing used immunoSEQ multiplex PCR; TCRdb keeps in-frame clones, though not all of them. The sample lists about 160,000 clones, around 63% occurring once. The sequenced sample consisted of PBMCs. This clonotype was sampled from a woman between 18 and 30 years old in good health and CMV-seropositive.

The CDR3 coding sequence is TGTGCCAGCAGTACCCTGGGCGGGCACAATGAGCAGTTCTTC. Protein: CASSTLGGHNEQFF. This chain uses TRBV6-6 with TRBJ2-1; weak D call: TRBD2 (5 bases). V was pared by 5 bases and J by 5 bases, with 13 bases between. The germline V gene encodes CDR1 MNHNY and CDR2 SVGAGI (reference sequence). The CDR3 consists of 14 residues.